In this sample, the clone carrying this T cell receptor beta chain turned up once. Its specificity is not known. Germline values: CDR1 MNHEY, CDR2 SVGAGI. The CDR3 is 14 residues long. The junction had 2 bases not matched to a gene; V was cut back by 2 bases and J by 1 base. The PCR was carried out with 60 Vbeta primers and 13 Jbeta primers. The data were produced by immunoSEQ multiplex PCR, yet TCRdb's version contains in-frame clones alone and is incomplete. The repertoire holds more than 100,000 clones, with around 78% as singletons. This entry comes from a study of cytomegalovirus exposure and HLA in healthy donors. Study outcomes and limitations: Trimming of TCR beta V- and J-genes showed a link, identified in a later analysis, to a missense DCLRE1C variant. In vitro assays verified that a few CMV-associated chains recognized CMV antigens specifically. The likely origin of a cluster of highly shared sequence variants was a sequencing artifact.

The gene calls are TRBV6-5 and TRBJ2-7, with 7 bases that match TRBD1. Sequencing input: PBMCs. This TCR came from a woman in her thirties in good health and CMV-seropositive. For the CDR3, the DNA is TGTGCCAGCAGTTACATGGGACAGTCCTACGAGCAGTACTTC. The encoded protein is CASSYMGQSYEQYF.